The sequence of this T cell receptor (beta chain) was determined in a study of blood T cell repertoires in COVID-19. For the study at large: Collection of acute and convalescent COVID-19 samples took place in the United States, Italy and Spain. Nucleic acid was either cDNA or gDNA, and it came from T cells, B-cell-depleted T cells, or PBMCs.

CDR3 length equals 12 residues. Germline loops: CDR1 MNHEY, CDR2 SVGAGI. The germline V and J ends were trimmed by 7 bases and 0 bases, with 4 bases remaining between them. TCRdb's table, derived via immunoSEQ multiplex PCR, lists solely in-frame clones and lacks some. The data contain some 94,000 clones, 84% of them singletons. This TCR was recovered from a man between 70 and 80 years old with active or convalescent COVID-19. The chain has TRBV6-5 and TRBJ1-5; no definite D call. The specimen was peripheral blood. DNA of the CDR3: TGTGCCAGCACAGATAGCAATCAGCCCCAGCATTTT. Translated: CASTDSNQPQHF.